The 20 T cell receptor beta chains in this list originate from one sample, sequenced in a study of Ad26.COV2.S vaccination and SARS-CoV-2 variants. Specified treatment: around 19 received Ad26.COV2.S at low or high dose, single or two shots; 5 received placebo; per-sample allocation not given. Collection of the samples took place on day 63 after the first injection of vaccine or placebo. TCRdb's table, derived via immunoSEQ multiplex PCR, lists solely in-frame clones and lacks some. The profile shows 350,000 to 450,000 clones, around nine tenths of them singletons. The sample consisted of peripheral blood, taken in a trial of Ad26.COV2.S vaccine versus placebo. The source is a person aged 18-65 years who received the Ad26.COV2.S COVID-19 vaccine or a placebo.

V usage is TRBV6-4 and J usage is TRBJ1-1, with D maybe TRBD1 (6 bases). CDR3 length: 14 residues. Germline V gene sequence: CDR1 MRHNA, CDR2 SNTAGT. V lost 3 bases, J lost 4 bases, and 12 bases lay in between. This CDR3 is CASSEGGAATEAFF. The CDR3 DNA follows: TGTGCCAGCAGTGAGGGGGGGGCGGCCACTGAAGCTTTCTTT.

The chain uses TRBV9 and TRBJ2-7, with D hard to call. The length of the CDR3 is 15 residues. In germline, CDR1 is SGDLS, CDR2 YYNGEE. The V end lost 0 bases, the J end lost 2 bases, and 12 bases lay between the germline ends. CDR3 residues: CASSVGAEPTYEQYF. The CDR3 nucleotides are TGTGCCAGCAGCGTAGGGGCAGAACCGACCTACGAGCAGTACTTC.

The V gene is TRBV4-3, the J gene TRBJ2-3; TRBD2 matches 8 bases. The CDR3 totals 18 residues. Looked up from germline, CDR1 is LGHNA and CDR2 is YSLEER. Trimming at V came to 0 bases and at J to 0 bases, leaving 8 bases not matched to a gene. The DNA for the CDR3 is TGCGCCAGCAGCCAAGACCTTATAGCGGGGATTAGCACAGATACGCAGTATTTT. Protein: CASSQDLIAGISTDTQYF.

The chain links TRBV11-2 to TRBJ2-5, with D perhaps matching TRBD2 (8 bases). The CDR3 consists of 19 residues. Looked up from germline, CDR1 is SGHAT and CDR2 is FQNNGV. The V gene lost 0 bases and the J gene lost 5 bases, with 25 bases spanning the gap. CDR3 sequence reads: CASSLDGLAGPGGKETQYF. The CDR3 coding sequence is TGTGCCAGCAGCTTAGATGGTCTAGCGGGCCCAGGGGGTAAGGAGACCCAGTACTTC.

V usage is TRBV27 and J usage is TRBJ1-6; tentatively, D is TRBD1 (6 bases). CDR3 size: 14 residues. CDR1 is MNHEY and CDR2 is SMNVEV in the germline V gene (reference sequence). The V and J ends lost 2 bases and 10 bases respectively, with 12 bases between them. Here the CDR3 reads CASSLETGGSPLHF. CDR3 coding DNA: TGTGCCAGCAGTTTAGAGACAGGAGGGTCACCCCTCCACTTT.

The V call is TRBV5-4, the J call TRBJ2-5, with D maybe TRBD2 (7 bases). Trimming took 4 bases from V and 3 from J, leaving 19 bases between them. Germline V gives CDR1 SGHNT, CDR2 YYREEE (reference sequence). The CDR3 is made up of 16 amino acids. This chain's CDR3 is CASSRGGGVGKETQYF. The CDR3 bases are TGTGCCAGCAGCCGAGGGGGAGGGGTTGGAAAAGAGACCCAGTACTTC.

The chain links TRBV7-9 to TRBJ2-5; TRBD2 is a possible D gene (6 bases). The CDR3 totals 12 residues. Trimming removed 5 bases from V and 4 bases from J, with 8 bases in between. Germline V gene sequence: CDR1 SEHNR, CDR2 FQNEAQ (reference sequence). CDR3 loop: CASSRTIETQYF. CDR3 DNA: TGTGCCAGCAGCCGGACTATAGAGACCCAGTACTTC.

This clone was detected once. The CDR3 sequence: CASSQGGGRSYQETQYF. DNA for the CDR3: TGTGCCAGCAGCCAAGGAGGAGGTCGGTCGTACCAAGAGACCCAGTACTTC. The rearrangement joins TRBV4-2 to TRBJ2-5, with TRBD2 as a possible D gene (5 bases). CDR3 length: 17 residues. From germline, CDR1 is LGHNA and CDR2 YNFKEQ. V was clipped by 1 base and J by 0 bases, with 15 bases between them.

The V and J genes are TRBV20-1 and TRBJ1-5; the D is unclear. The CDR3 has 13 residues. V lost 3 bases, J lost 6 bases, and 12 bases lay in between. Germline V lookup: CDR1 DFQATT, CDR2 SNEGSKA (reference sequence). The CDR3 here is CSASQGISQPQHF. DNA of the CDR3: TGCAGTGCTAGTCAAGGTATTAGTCAGCCCCAGCATTTT.

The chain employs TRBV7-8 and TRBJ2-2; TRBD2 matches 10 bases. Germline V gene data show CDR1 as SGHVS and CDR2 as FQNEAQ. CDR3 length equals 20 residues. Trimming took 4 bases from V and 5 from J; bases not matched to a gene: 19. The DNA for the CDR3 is TGTGCCAGCAGCTCCCAAGCGGGAGGGTCCTTTGGGGGCGGAACCGGGGAGCTGTTTTTT. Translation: CASSSQAGGSFGGGTGELFF.

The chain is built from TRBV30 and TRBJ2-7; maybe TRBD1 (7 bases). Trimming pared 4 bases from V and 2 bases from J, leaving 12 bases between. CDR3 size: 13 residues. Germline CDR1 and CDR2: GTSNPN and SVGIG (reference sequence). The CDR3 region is CAWTRGVPYEQYF. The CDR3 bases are TGTGCCTGGACCAGGGGGGTTCCCTACGAGCAGTACTTC.

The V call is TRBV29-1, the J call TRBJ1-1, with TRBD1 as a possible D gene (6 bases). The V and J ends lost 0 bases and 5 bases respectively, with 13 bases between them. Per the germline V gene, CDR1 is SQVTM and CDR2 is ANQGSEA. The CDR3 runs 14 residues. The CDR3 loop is CSVEEQGGGTEAFF. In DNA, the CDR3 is TGCAGCGTTGAAGAACAGGGCGGGGGAACTGAAGCTTTCTTT.

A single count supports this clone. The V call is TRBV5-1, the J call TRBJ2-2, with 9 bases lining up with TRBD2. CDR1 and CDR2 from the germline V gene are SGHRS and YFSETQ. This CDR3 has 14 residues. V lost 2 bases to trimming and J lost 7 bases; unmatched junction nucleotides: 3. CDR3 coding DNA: TGCGCCAGCAGCTTTGCTAGCGGGAACGGGGAGCTGTTTTTT. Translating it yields CASSFASGNGELFF.

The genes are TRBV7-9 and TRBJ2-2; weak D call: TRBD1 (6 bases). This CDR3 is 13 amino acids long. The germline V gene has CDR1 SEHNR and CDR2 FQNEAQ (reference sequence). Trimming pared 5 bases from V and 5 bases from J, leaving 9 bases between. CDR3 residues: CASSGRGTGELFF. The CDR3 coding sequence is TGTGCCAGCAGCGGCAGGGGTACCGGGGAGCTGTTTTTT. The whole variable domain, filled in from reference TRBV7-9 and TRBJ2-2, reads DTGVSQNPRHKITKRGQNVTFRCDPISEHNRLYWYRQTLGQGPEFLTYFQNEAQLEKSRLLSDRFSAERPKGSFSTLEIQRTEQGDSAMYLCASSGRGTGELFFGEGSRLTVL.

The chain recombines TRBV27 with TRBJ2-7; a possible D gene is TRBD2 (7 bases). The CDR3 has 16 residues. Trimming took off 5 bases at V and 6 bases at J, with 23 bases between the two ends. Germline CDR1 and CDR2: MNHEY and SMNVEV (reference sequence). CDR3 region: CASSPREGGRRPEQYF. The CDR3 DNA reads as TGTGCCAGCAGTCCCAGGGAGGGGGGCCGTCGCCCCGAGCAGTACTTC.

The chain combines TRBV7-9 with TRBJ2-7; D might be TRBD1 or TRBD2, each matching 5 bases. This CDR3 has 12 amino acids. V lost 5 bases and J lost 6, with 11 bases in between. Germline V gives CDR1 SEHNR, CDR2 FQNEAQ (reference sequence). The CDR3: CASSAGTSEQYF. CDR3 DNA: TGTGCCAGCAGCGCCGGGACGTCCGAGCAGTACTTC. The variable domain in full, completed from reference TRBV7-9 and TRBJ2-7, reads DTGVSQNPRHKITKRGQNVTFRCDPISEHNRLYWYRQTLGQGPEFLTYFQNEAQLEKSRLLSDRFSAERPKGSFSTLEIQRTEQGDSAMYLCASSAGTSEQYFGPGTRLTVT.

CDR3 bases: TGTGCCAGCACTGACTCCAATGAAAAACTGTTTTTT. It specifies CASTDSNEKLFF. The chain links TRBV6-2 or TRBV6-3 to TRBJ1-4, with no clear D. There are 12 residues in the CDR3. In germline, CDR1 is MNHEY, CDR2 SVGEGT. V lost 7 bases and J 5 bases, leaving 8 bases between the germline ends.

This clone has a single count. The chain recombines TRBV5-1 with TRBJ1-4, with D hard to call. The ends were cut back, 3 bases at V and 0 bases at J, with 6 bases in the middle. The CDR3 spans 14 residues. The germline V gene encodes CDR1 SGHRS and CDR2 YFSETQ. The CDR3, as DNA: TGCGCCAGCAGCTCCTCTGCAACTAATGAAAAACTGTTTTTT. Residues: CASSSSATNEKLFF.

This CDR3 is CASRSLTGARTEAFF. As DNA, the CDR3 is TGCGCCAGCCGGTCTTTAACAGGGGCGAGGACTGAAGCTTTCTTT. The V gene is TRBV5-1, the J gene TRBJ1-1; 7 bases fit TRBD1. V shed 7 bases, J shed 5 bases, and the junction held 14 bases outside the gene matches. This CDR3 has 15 residues. Germline loops: CDR1 SGHRS, CDR2 YFSETQ.

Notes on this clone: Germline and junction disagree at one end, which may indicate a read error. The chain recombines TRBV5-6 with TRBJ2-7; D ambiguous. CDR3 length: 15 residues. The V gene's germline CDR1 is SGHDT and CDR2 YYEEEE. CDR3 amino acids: CASSFRSPAHYAQYF. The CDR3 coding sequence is TGTGCCAGCAGCTTCAGGTCTCCAGCCCACTACGCGCAGTACTTC. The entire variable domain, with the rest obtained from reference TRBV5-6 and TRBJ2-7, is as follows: DAGVTQSPTHLIKTRGQQVTLRCSPKSGHDTVSWYQQALGQGPQFIFQYYEEEERQRGNFPDRFSGHQFPNYSSELNVNALLLGDSALYLCASSFRSPAHYAQYFGPGTRLTVT.